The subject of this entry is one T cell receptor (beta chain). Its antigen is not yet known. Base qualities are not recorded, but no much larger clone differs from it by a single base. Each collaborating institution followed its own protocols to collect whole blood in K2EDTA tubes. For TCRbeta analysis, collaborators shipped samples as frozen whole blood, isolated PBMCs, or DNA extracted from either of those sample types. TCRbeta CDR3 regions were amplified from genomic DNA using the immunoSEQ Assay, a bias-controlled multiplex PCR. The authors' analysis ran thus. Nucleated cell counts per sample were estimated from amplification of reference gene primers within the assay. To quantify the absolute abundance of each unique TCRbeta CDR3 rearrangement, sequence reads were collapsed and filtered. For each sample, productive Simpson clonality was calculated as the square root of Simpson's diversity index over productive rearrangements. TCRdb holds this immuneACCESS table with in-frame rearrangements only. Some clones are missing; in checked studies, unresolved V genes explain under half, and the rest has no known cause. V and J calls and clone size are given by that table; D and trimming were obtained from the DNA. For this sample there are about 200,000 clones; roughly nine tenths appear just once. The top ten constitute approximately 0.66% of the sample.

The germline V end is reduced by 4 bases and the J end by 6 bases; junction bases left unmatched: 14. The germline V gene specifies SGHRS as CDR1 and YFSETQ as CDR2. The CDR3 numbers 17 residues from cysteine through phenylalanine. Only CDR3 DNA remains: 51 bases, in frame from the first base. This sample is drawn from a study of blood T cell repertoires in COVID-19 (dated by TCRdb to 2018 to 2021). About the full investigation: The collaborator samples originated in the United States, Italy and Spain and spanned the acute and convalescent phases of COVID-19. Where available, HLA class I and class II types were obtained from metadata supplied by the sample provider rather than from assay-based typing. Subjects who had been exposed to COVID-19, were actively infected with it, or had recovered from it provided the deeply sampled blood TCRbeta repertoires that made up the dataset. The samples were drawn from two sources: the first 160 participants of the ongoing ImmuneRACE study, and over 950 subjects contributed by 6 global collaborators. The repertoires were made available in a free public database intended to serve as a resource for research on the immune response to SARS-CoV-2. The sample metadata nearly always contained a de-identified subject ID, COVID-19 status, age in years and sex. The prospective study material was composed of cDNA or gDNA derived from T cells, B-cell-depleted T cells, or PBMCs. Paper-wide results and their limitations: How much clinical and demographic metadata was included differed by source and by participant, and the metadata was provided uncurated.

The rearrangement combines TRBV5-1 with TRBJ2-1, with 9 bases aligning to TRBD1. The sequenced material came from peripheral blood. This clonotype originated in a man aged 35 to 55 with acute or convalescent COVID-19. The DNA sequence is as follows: TGCGCCAGCAGCCCGGAACCGGGACAGGGTAAGGGCAATGAGCAGTTCTTC. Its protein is CASSPEPGQGKGNEQFF. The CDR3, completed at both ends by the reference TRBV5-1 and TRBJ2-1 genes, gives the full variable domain KAGVTQTPRYLIKTRGQQVTLSCSPISGHRSVSWYQQTPGQGLQFLFEYFSETQRNKGNFPGRFSGRQFSNSRSEMNVSTLELGDSALYLCASSPEPGQGKGNEQFFGPGTRLTVL.